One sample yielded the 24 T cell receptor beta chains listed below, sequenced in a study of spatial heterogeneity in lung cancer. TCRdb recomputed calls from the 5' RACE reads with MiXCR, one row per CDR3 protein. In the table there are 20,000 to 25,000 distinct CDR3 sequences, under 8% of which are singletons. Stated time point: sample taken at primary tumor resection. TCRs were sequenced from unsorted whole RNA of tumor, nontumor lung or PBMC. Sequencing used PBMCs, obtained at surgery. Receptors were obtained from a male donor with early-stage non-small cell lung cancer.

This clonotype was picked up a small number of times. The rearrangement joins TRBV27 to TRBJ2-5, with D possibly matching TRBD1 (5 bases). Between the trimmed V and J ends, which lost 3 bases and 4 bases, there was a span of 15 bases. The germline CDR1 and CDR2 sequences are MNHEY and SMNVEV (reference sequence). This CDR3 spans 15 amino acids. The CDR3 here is CASSFYQGPGETQYF. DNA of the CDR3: TGTGCCAGCAGTTTCTACCAGGGCCCGGGAGAGACCCAGTACTTC.

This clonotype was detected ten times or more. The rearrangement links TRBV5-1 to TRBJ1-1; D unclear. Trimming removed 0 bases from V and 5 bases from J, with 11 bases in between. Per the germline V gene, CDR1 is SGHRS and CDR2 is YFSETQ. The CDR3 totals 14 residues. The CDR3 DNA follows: TGCGCCAGCAGCTTGGTCCTGGGTGAGACTGAAGCTTTCTTT. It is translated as CASSLVLGETEAFF.

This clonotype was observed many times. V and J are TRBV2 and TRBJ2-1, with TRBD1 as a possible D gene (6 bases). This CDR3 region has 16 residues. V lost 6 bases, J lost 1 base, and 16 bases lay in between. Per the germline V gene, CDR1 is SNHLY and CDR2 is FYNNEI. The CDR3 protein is CASRRDGTSSYNEQFF. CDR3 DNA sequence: TGTGCCAGCAGGAGGGACGGGACATCGTCCTACAATGAGCAGTTCTTC.

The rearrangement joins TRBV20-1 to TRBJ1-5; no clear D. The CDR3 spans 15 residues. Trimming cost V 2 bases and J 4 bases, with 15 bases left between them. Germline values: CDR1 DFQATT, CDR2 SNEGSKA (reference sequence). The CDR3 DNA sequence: TGCAGTGCTAGACTCCTGGGAGTGAAAAATCAGCCCCAGCATTTT. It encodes CSARLLGVKNQPQHF.

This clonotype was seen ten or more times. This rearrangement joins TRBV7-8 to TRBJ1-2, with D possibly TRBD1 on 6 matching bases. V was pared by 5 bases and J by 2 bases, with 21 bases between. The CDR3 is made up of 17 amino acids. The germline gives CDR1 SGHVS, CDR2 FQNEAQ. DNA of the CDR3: TGTGCCAGCAGCGTTACCTCCGACAGGATGGGAAACTATGGCTACACCTTC. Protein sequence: CASSVTSDRMGNYGYTF.

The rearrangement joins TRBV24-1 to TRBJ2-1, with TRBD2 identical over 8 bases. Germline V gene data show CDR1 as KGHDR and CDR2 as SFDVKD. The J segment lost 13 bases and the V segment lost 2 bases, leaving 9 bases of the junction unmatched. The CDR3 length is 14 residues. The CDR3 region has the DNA TGTGCCACCAGTGATTGGGGAGTTGCGGGAGGCCAGTTCTTC. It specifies CATSDWGVAGGQFF.

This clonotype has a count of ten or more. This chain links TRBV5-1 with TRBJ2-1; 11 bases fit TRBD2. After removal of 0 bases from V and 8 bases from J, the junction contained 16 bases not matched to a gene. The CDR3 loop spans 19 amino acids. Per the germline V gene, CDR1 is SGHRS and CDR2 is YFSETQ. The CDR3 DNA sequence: TGCGCCAGCAGCTTGGAAAAAGCCTTGACTAGCGGGATTTTATATGAGCAGTTCTTC. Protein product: CASSLEKALTSGILYEQFF.

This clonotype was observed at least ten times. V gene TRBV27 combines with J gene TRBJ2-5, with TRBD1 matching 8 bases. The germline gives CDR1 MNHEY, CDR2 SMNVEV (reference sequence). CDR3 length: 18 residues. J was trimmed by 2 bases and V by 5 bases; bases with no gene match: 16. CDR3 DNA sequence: TGTGCCAGCAGTCCACGGGTCGGGACAGGCCGAATTCAAGAGACCCAGTACTTC. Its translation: CASSPRVGTGRIQETQYF.

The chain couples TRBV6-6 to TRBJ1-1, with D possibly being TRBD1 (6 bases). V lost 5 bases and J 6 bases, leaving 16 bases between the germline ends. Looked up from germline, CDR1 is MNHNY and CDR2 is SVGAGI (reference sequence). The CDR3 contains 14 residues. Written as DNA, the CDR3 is TGTGCCAGCAGTGGTACAGGGAAGAGGGCTGAAGCTTTCTTT. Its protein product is CASSGTGKRAEAFF.

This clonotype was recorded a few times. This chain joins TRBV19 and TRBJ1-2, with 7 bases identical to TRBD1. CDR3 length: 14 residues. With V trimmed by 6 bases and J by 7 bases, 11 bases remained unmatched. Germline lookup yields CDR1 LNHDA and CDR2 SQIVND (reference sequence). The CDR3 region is CASSQSGGLGGYTF. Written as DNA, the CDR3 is TGTGCCAGTAGCCAATCAGGGGGGCTTGGTGGCTACACCTTC.

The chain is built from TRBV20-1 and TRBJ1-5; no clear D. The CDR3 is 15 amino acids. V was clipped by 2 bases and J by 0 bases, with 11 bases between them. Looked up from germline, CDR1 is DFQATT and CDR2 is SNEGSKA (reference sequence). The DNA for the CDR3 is TGCAGTGCTAGAAGCAGCCCTTATAGCAATCAGCCCCAGCATTTT. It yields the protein CSARSSPYSNQPQHF.

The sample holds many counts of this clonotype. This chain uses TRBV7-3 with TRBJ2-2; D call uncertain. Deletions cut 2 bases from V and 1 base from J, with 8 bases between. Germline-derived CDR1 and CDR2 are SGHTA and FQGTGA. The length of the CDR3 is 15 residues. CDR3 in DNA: TGTGCCAGCAGCTTAGTAGGCAGGAACACCGGGGAGCTGTTTTTT. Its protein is CASSLVGRNTGELFF.

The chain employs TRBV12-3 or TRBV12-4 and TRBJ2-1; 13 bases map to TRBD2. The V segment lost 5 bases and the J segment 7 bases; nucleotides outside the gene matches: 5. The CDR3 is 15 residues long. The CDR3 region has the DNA TGTGCCAGCAGTCCTAGGACTAGCGGGGGTAATGAGCAGTTCTTC. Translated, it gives CASSPRTSGGNEQFF.

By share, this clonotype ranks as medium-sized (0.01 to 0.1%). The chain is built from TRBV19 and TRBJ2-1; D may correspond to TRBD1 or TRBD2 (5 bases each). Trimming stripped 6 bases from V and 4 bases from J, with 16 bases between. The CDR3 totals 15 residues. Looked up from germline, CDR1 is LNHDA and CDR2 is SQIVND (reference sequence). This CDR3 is CASSQYRGHYNEQFF. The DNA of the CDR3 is TGTGCCAGTAGCCAATACCGGGGCCATTACAATGAGCAGTTCTTC.

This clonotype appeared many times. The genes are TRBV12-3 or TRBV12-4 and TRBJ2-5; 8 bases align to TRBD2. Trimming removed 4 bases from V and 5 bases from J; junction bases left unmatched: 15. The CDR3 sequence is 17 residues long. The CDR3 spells CASSSRRRTSLQETQYF. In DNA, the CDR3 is TGTGCCAGCAGTTCCCGTAGGAGGACTAGCTTGCAGGAGACCCAGTACTTC.

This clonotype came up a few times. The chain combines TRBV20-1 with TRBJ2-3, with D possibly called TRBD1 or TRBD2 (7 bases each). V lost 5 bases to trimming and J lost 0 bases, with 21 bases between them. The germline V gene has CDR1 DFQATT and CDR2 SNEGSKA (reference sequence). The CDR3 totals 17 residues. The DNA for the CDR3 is TGCAGTGCTCCAGGGGGGAAGGGGAGGGCTAGCACAGATACGCAGTATTTT. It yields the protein CSAPGGKGRASTDTQYF.

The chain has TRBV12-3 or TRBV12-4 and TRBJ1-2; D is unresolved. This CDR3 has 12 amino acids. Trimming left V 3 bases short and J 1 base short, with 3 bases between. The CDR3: CASSFLNYGYTF. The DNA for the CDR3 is TGTGCCAGCAGTTTCCTTAACTATGGCTACACCTTC.

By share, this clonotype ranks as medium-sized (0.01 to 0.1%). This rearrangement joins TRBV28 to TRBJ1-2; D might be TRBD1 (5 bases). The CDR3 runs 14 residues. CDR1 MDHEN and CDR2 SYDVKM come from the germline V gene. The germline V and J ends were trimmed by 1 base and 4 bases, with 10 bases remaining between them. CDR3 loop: CASSLSAGIYGYTF. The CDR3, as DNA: TGTGCCAGCAGTTTATCGGCAGGGATCTATGGCTACACCTTC.

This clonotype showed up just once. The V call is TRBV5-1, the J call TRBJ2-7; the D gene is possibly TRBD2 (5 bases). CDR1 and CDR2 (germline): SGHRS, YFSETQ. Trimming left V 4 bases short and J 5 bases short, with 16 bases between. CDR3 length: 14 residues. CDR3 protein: CASSEGAKGHEQYF. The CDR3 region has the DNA TGCGCCAGCAGCGAGGGAGCTAAGGGCCACGAGCAGTACTTC.

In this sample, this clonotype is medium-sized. The chain's CDR3 is CASSLVRLEVNNEQFF. CDR3 DNA sequence: TGCGCCAGCAGCTTGGTTCGCCTAGAGGTCAACAATGAGCAGTTCTTC. The chain recombines TRBV5-1 with TRBJ2-1; D call uncertain. Germline V lookup: CDR1 SGHRS, CDR2 YFSETQ. V lost 0 bases, J lost 5 bases, and 15 bases lay in between. The CDR3 totals 16 residues. Combining the CDR3 with reference TRBV5-1 and TRBJ2-1 gives the whole variable domain KAGVTQTPRYLIKTRGQQVTLSCSPISGHRSVSWYQQTPGQGLQFLFEYFSETQRNKGNFPGRFSGRQFSNSRSEMNVSTLELGDSALYLCASSLVRLEVNNEQFFGPGTRLTVL.

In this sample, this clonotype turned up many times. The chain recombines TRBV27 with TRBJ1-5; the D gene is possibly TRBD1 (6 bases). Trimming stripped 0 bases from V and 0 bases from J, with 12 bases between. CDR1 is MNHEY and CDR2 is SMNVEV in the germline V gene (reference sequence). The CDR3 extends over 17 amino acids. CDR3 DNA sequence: TGTGCCAGCAGTTTATCAGGAGGGGGATATAGCAATCAGCCCCAGCATTTT. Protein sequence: CASSLSGGGYSNQPQHF.

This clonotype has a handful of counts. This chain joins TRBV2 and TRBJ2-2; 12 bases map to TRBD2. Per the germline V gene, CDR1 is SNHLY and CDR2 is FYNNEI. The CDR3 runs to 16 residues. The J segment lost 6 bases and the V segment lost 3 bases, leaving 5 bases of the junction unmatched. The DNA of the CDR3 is TGTGCCAGCAGTGAGCGGACTAGCGGGATGGCCGGGGAGCTGTTTTTT. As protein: CASSERTSGMAGELFF.

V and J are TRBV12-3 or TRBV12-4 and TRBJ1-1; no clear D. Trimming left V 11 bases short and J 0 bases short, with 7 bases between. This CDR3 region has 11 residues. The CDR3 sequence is CAVSLNTEAFF. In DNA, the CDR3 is TGTGCCGTTAGCTTGAACACTGAAGCTTTCTTT.

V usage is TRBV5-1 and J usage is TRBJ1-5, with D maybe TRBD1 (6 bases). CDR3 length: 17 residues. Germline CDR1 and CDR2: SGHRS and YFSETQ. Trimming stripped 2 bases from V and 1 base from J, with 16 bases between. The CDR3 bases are TGCGCCAGCAGCTTCGGCCCCAGGGGCTTAAGCAATCAGCCCCAGCATTTT. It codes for CASSFGPRGLSNQPQHF.